Below are 30 T cell receptor beta chains sequenced from a single sample in a study of cytotoxic CD8 clonotypes in ibrutinib-treated CLL. Measured with immunoSEQ multiplex PCR; TCRdb has only the in-frame clones, and not every one. The table has 200,000 to 250,000 clones, 70% seen once. The sample was PBMCs, taken after 12 months of ibrutinib treatment. The receptors were sampled from a human donor with chronic lymphocytic leukemia.

The gene calls are TRBV7-2 and TRBJ2-3; D is perhaps TRBD2 (5 bases). V was clipped by 5 bases and J by 3 bases, with 15 bases between them. CDR1 is SGHTA and CDR2 is FQGNSA in the germline V gene. The CDR3 loop spans 15 amino acids. The CDR3 DNA reads TGTGCCAGCAGCGCAGGATCACTAGATACAGATACGCAGTATTTT. The encoded protein is CASSAGSLDTDTQYF.

The rearrangement joins TRBV30 to TRBJ2-3; 7 bases fit TRBD2. Trimming cost V 5 bases and J 4 bases; bases outside gene matches: 15. The CDR3 consists of 16 residues. Germline lookup yields CDR1 GTSNPN and CDR2 SVGIG (reference sequence). The CDR3 protein is CAWAQQRAGAADTQYF. Written as DNA, the CDR3 is TGTGCCTGGGCCCAACAAAGGGCGGGAGCAGCAGATACGCAGTATTTT.

V is TRBV5-1 and J is TRBJ2-7; D not resolved. The CDR3 extends over 11 amino acids. The germline gives CDR1 SGHRS, CDR2 YFSETQ. V was trimmed by 3 bases and J by 0 bases, leaving 1 base between them. CDR3: CASSSSYEQYF. CDR3 DNA sequence: TGCGCCAGCAGCTCCTCCTACGAGCAGTACTTC. The variable domain in full, with the rest retrieved from reference TRBV5-1 and TRBJ2-7, is KAGVTQTPRYLIKTRGQQVTLSCSPISGHRSVSWYQQTPGQGLQFLFEYFSETQRNKGNFPGRFSGRQFSNSRSEMNVSTLELGDSALYLCASSSSYEQYFGPGTRLTVT.

This clone came up once. The chain is built from TRBV5-1 and TRBJ1-4; a weak D match, TRBD1 (5 bases). Deletions cut 2 bases from V and 5 bases from J, with 10 bases between. The CDR3 contains 14 residues. Germline V gives CDR1 SGHRS, CDR2 YFSETQ. CDR3 nucleotides: TGCGCCAGCAGCTTCGCAGGGCAGAATGAAAAACTGTTTTTT. As protein: CASSFAGQNEKLFF.

The chain uses TRBV4-3 and TRBJ2-4; D is unclear. V dropped 1 base and J dropped 4 bases, with 5 bases sitting between them. The CDR3 is made up of 13 amino acids. Germline loops: CDR1 LGHNA, CDR2 YSLEER. In nucleotides, the CDR3 is TGCGCCAGCAGCCAAGGTCAGAAAAACATTCAGTACTTC. It yields the protein CASSQGQKNIQYF.

The chain links TRBV5-6 to TRBJ2-7; TRBD2 matches at 7 bases. This CDR3 contains 17 residues. The germline gives CDR1 SGHDT, CDR2 YYEEEE. Germline trimming cut 0 bases from V and 1 base from J; bases unmatched to any gene: 10. CDR3 sequence reads: CASSLGNLGGISYEQYF. The CDR3 bases are TGTGCCAGCAGCTTGGGCAACCTGGGAGGGATTTCCTACGAGCAGTACTTC.

This clone turned up a few times. This sequence joins TRBV18 and TRBJ2-1; TRBD1 aligns across 10 bases. The length of the CDR3 is 13 residues. CDR1 and CDR2 from the germline V gene are KGHSH and LQKENI. Germline trimming cut 4 bases from V and 8 bases from J; bases unmatched to any gene: 2. DNA for the CDR3: TGTGCCAGCTCACGTGGGACAGGGGATGAGCAGTTCTTC. It encodes CASSRGTGDEQFF.

This clone was counted once. The chain recombines TRBV6-6 with TRBJ1-4, with no clear D. This CDR3 comprises 14 residues. Germline V CDR1 and CDR2: MNHNY, SVGAGI (reference sequence). V was trimmed by 2 bases and J by 2 bases, leaving 6 bases between them. Written as DNA, the CDR3 is TGTGCCAGCAGTTACGGGAAGACTAATGAAAAACTGTTTTTT. Its translation: CASSYGKTNEKLFF.

This chain joins TRBV29-1 and TRBJ1-2; D ambiguous. V was cut by 0 bases and J by 7 bases, with 6 bases left in between. Germline V lookup: CDR1 SQVTM, CDR2 ANQGSEA. This CDR3 is 11 amino acids long. CDR3 protein: CSVEDRGGYTF. CDR3 bases: TGCAGCGTTGAAGACCGGGGTGGCTACACCTTC.

V and J are TRBV5-1 and TRBJ2-3; TRBD2 agrees at 10 bases. V lost 5 bases, J lost 2 bases, and 5 bases stayed unmatched. CDR1 and CDR2 (germline): SGHRS, YFSETQ. The CDR3 covers 15 residues. CDR3 loop: CASSLTSGLTDTQYF. CDR3 DNA: TGCGCCAGCAGTCTGACTAGCGGGCTCACAGATACGCAGTATTTT.

The V call is TRBV19, the J call TRBJ1-4; possible D gene TRBD1, 6 bases. Deletions cut 6 bases from V and 7 bases from J, with 18 bases between. Germline values: CDR1 LNHDA, CDR2 SQIVND (reference sequence). The length of the CDR3 is 15 residues. In DNA, the CDR3 is TGTGCCAGTAGGCGTCTCGGGGGGCGGGTTGAAAAACTGTTTTTT. This codes for CASRRLGGRVEKLFF.

CDR3 sequence reads: CASSGTSGSQPYNEQFF. As DNA, the CDR3 is TGCGCCAGCAGCGGGACTAGCGGGAGCCAACCTTACAATGAGCAGTTCTTC. The chain couples TRBV5-1 to TRBJ2-1, with 14 bases aligning to TRBD2. The trim removed 4 bases at V and 4 bases at J, leaving 7 bases unmatched. This CDR3 comprises 17 residues. Germline V gene sequence: CDR1 SGHRS, CDR2 YFSETQ.

The J gene is TRBJ1-5, the V gene TRBV30, with D uncertain. V was pared by 5 bases and J by 0 bases, with 8 bases between. CDR3 length: 13 amino acids. CDR1 is GTSNPN and CDR2 is SVGIG in the germline V gene (reference sequence). Here the CDR3 DNA reads TGTGCCTGGGGGGAGAGTAGCAATCAGCCCCAGCATTTT. It translates to CAWGESSNQPQHF.

This chain uses TRBV28 with TRBJ2-2; no reliable D call. Germline assignment: CDR1 MDHEN and CDR2 SYDVKM. The length of the CDR3 is 15 residues. The germline V and J ends were trimmed by 4 bases and 5 bases, with 14 bases remaining between them. The CDR3 sequence: CASSSFSLRTGELFF. CDR3 in DNA: TGTGCCAGCAGTTCTTTTTCTTTAAGGACCGGGGAGCTGTTTTTT.

A few counts support this clone. This chain connects TRBV28 to TRBJ1-5; tentative D call: TRBD1 (5 bases). There are 16 residues in the CDR3. Germline V gene lookup returns CDR1 MDHEN and CDR2 SYDVKM. Trimming removed 8 bases at V and 7 bases at J, with 24 bases between. This CDR3 reads CASHDQRVLRDQPQHF. The CDR3 coding sequence is TGTGCCAGCCACGACCAGAGGGTTCTGAGGGACCAGCCCCAGCATTTT.

This chain links TRBV30 with TRBJ2-1; D unresolved. The CDR3 contains 11 residues. CDR1 is GTSNPN and CDR2 is SVGIG in the germline V gene (reference sequence). Trimming removed 1 base at V and 9 bases at J, with 7 bases between. The CDR3 DNA follows: TGTGCCTGGAGTGAACTCGCTGAGCAGTTCTTC. It translates to CAWSELAEQFF.

This sequence joins TRBV6-6 and TRBJ2-1; possible D gene TRBD2, 6 bases. Per germline, CDR1 MNHNY and CDR2 SVGAGI (reference sequence). The CDR3 runs 14 residues. Trimming stripped 5 bases from V and 7 bases from J, with 15 bases between. This CDR3 is CASSPSGRNNEQFF. The CDR3 DNA follows: TGTGCCAGCAGTCCTTCGGGGAGGAATAATGAGCAGTTCTTC.

The V and J genes are TRBV30 and TRBJ2-5, with 7 positions matching TRBD2. CDR3 length: 14 amino acids. Germline V gene data show CDR1 as GTSNPN and CDR2 as SVGIG (reference sequence). V lost 3 bases and J lost 5; bases outside the gene matches: 9. The CDR3 DNA is TGTGCCTGGAGCCGAGGGACTAAAGCGGAGACCCAGTACTTC. Translation: CAWSRGTKAETQYF. The variable domain in full, with the rest retrieved from reference TRBV30 and TRBJ2-5, is SQTIHQWPATLVQPVGSPLSLECTVEGTSNPNLYWYRQAAGRGLQLLFYSVGIGQISSEVPQNLSASRPQDRQFILSSKKLLLSDSGFYLCAWSRGTKAETQYFGPGTRLLVL.

As to this clone: Other DNA sequences from this sample encode an identical CDR3 as well. The chain links TRBV30 to TRBJ1-2, with 10 positions matching TRBD1. Germline lookup yields CDR1 GTSNPN and CDR2 SVGIG (reference sequence). V dropped 3 bases and J dropped 4; count of bases not matched to a gene: 5. This CDR3 has 14 residues. The CDR3 sequence: CAWSEGQGGYGYTF. The CDR3 DNA reads TGTGCCTGGAGCGAAGGACAGGGGGGCTATGGCTACACCTTC. The whole variable domain, remainder taken from reference TRBV30 and TRBJ1-2, is SQTIHQWPATLVQPVGSPLSLECTVEGTSNPNLYWYRQAAGRGLQLLFYSVGIGQISSEVPQNLSASRPQDRQFILSSKKLLLSDSGFYLCAWSEGQGGYGYTFGSGTRLTVV.

The V and J genes are TRBV4-1 and TRBJ2-1; no definite D call. The CDR3 contains 15 residues. Trimming removed 1 base at V and 0 bases at J, with 7 bases between. Germline loops: CDR1 MGHRA, CDR2 YSYEKL. The CDR3 nucleotides read TGCGCCAGCAGCCAAGTGGGCAGCTCCTACAATGAGCAGTTCTTC. It is translated as CASSQVGSSYNEQFF.

This sequence joins TRBV6-5 and TRBJ2-7; D call uncertain. The germline V and J ends were trimmed by 6 bases and 2 bases, with 17 bases remaining between them. Per germline, CDR1 MNHEY and CDR2 SVGAGI. CDR3 size: 15 residues. CDR3: CASSRTVEGPYEQYF. CDR3 nucleotide sequence: TGTGCCAGCAGCCGCACAGTGGAAGGCCCCTACGAGCAGTACTTC.

The table lists this clone with a few counts. J is TRBJ1-1 and V is TRBV5-1, with D possibly matching TRBD1 (6 bases). Trimming cost V 1 base and J 4 bases, with 14 bases left between them. The CDR3 loop spans 15 amino acids. Per the germline V gene, CDR1 is SGHRS and CDR2 is YFSETQ. Written as DNA, the CDR3 is TGCGCCAGCAGCTTGCTTCCCAACAGGGCCACTGAAGCTTTCTTT. Its protein product is CASSLLPNRATEAFF.

This sequence joins TRBV18 and TRBJ2-3; D call uncertain. This CDR3 has 14 residues. V lost 3 bases and J 2 bases, leaving 9 bases between the germline ends. CDR1 is KGHSH, CDR2 LQKENI, per germline. The CDR3 region is CASSPLLYTDTQYF. CDR3 DNA sequence: TGTGCCAGCTCACCCCTTTTATACACAGATACGCAGTATTTT.

This clone has just one count. The chain has TRBV28 and TRBJ1-5; TRBD1 might be the D (6 bases). The CDR3 has 15 amino acids. CDR1 is MDHEN, CDR2 SYDVKM, per germline. V was cut by 5 bases and J by 4 bases, with 15 bases left in between. DNA of the CDR3: TGTGCCAGCAGTACCCCCGACAGGTTTAATCAGCCCCAGCATTTT. Translating it yields CASSTPDRFNQPQHF. Drawing the rest from reference TRBV28 and TRBJ1-5, the complete variable domain is DVKVTQSSRYLVKRTGEKVFLECVQDMDHENMFWYRQDPGLGLRLIYFSYDVKMKEKGDIPEGYSVSREKKERFSLILESASTNQTSMYLCASSTPDRFNQPQHFGDGTRLSIL.

The V and J genes are TRBV9 and TRBJ2-3, with 13 positions matching TRBD2. This CDR3 region has 18 residues. J gave up 5 bases and V 2 bases, and 11 bases lay outside the gene matches. CDR1 and CDR2 from the germline V gene are SGDLS and YYNGEE. The DNA for the CDR3 is TGTGCCAGCAGCGTGGGACCACTAGCGGGGGGGCCGAGAGATACGCAGTATTTT. It yields the protein CASSVGPLAGGPRDTQYF.

This rearrangement joins TRBV7-6 to TRBJ1-6, with D possibly TRBD1 on 6 matching bases. The CDR3 is 14 amino acids. The germline CDR1 and CDR2 sequences are SGHVS and FNYEAQ. The V and J ends lost 5 bases and 7 bases respectively, with 12 bases between them. The chain's CDR3 is CASSPQGSNSPLHF. CDR3 nucleotide sequence: TGTGCCAGCAGCCCACAGGGAAGCAATTCACCCCTCCACTTT.

The CDR3 reads CAWSRVTTGELFF. The DNA of the CDR3 is TGTGCCTGGAGTAGGGTTACCACCGGGGAGCTGTTTTTT. The gene calls are TRBV30 and TRBJ2-2, with D uncertain. The CDR3 covers 13 residues. V shed 2 bases and J shed 4 bases, with 8 bases lying between them. Germline V gene sequence: CDR1 GTSNPN, CDR2 SVGIG (reference sequence).

V and J are TRBV12-5 and TRBJ1-5, with 9 positions matching TRBD1. Germline V gene lookup returns CDR1 LGHNT and CDR2 FRNRAP. Trimming removed 4 bases from V and 7 bases from J; junction bases left unmatched: 5. This CDR3 is built from 14 residues. CDR3 in amino acids: CASGSSTGGQPQHF. CDR3 DNA sequence: TGTGCTAGTGGTTCCTCGACAGGGGGACAGCCCCAGCATTTT. Together with reference TRBV12-5 and TRBJ1-5, the CDR3 gives the full variable domain: DARVTQTPRHKVTEMGQEVTMRCQPILGHNTVFWYRQTMMQGLELLAYFRNRAPLDDSGMPKDRFSAEMPDATLATLKIQPSEPRDSAVYFCASGSSTGGQPQHFGDGTRLSIL.

The chain links TRBV2 to TRBJ1-2; D remains ambiguous. Germline assignment: CDR1 SNHLY and CDR2 FYNNEI. The CDR3 is made up of 14 amino acids. Trimming removed 3 bases at V and 1 base at J, with 9 bases between. In DNA, the CDR3 is TGTGCCAGCAGTGAGCCCAGGATTAACTATGGCTACACCTTC. Its translation is CASSEPRINYGYTF.

The chain is built from TRBV30 and TRBJ2-1; tentative D call: TRBD2 (5 bases). V lost 0 bases, J lost 15 bases, and 15 bases lay in between. The germline V gene has CDR1 GTSNPN and CDR2 SVGIG (reference sequence). The length of the CDR3 is 12 residues. The CDR3 loop is CAWSVPSLARFF. The CDR3 DNA reads as TGTGCCTGGAGTGTACCTAGCCTTGCGCGGTTCTTC.